A single TCR beta chain is shown here with its context. Its antigen is currently unknown. CDR3 size: 13 residues. Germline-derived CDR1 and CDR2 are SNHLY and FYNNEI. The ends were cut back, 4 bases at V and 7 bases at J, with 8 bases in the middle. The data derive from a study of OX40 agonist ivuxolimab in advanced cancers. The study's findings and limits: At 0.1 to 3.0 mg/kg and by week 6, clonal expansion occurred in CD4+ and CD8+ blood T cells. Compared with CD4+, CD8+ T cells on average had more expanded clones.

The protocol was immunoSEQ multiplex PCR, while the TCRdb copy is restricted to in-frame clones and leaves out a portion. The sample consists of about 79,000 clones, 86% of them appearing once. This rearrangement joins TRBV2 to TRBJ1-6, with D hard to call. Specimen: CD4+ or CD8+ T cells sorted from blood, collected in a trial of the OX40 agonist ivuxolimab. The source of this sequence is an adult with an advanced solid tumor such as melanoma, head and neck, liver or kidney cancer. The CDR3 loop is CASSVMGNSPLHF. CDR3 nucleotides: TGTGCCAGCAGTGTTATGGGGAATTCACCCCTCCACTTT.